Detailed here is one T cell receptor beta chain. This clonotype turned up a few times. No antigen is known for it. The input lacks base qualities; no much larger clone sits a single base away. The sample is drawn from a study of human T cells and chemical hapten exposure (dated by TCRdb to the early 2020s). As for the study more broadly: For sensitization, 2% DPC in acetone was applied to an approximately 2 cm by approximately 2 cm area of upper inner arm skin. Throughout the approximately 24-week study period, patients were also given weekly therapeutic DPC doses on the scalp. The mostly female patient cohort included alopecia areata with under or over 50% scalp involvement, alopecia totalis and alopecia universalis. In alopecia patients, the study followed how the peripheral blood TCR repertoire changed in vivo over primary and secondary sensitization to diphenylcyclopropenone (DPC), a hapten. Patient blood was sampled pre-sensitization (week 0) and at 2, 6 and about 24 weeks after DPC sensitization. Libraries were combined into a pool for sequencing, and differences in TCR yield between samples came mainly from small differences in library volumes within the pool. Patch testing on the upper back used Finn chambers containing 0.01% DPC, with scoring done after 6 days according to International Contact Dermatitis Research Group standards. Nearly 30 alopecia patients gave blood for TCR sequencing at one to four time points (pre-sensitization, 2, 6 and 24 weeks). General study outcomes and caveats: Repeated subsampling changed both the strength of the expansion versus patch-test correlation and the threshold at which the correlation became significant. No change with DPC sensitization was found in the number of TCRs above 1 in 1000 frequency, and no evidence of global repertoire structure alterations was found. All patients had alopecia, a presumed autoimmune disease, so their immune response might differ from that of healthy individuals. The number of PT1 expanded TCRs positively correlated with patch test score, significant at thresholds 8, 16 and 32 but not 4. Significantly more large CDR3 similarity clusters were formed by expanded TCRs than by pre-sensitization or healthy control sets, consistent with antigen-driven responses.

The CDR3 runs 13 residues from the cysteine to the phenylalanine. The entry retains the CDR3 DNA only, 39 bases that are in frame from base 1. CDR1 and CDR2 (SQVTM, ANQGSEA) derive from the germline V gene. Relative to germline, V is 7 bases shorter and J is 1 base shorter, with 13 bases between their ends. The time point label of this sample denotes: pre-sensitization, week 0. Per the publication, the treatment or condition label means: therapeutic diphenylcyclopropenone sensitization with weekly scalp DPC. At each patch-test visit, blood was drawn before the patch test was applied. Patients were eligible if aged 18 to 70, diagnosed with alopecia and judged suitable for DPC therapy, and pregnant patients were excluded. Unfractionated whole blood was collected in Tempus Blood RNA tubes, and total RNA was extracted from that blood. The library was generated by RACE. The sequencer listed for this sample is NextSeq 500. Library preparation attached unique molecular identifiers to individual cDNA molecules for quantitative, reproducible TCR counting. From each blood RNA sample, both TCR alpha and TCR beta chains were sequenced. Per the source publication's procedure: Samples had a median of about 90,000 TCRs, with a range from about 23,224 to 750,000. V, J and CDR3 annotation of the TCR reads was carried out using the Decombinator software suite. Every sample was subsampled to the same number of TCRs (28,000) for the PS versus PT1 abundance plots. TCRs were defined as expanded if absent before sensitization and observed at least eight times at the 2-week time point. TCRdb handled the public reads itself, with Q25 trimming in fastp and clone calling in MiXCR, and kept productive beta chains. Each CDR3 protein appears once, grouped with its most common genes and DNA. TCRdb's processing, not the study's, gives the V and J calls here. This sample gives a few hundred thousand distinct CDR3 sequences in total; approximately 7.5% of them show up just once. The ten largest clones take up 1.2% of the sample.

The TCR was taken from a man younger than 35 with alopecia areata. Some clones in this sample may be carry-over from other donors' samples. Source: whole blood, taken in connection with sensitization to the hapten diphenylcyclopropenone (DPC). The chain is encoded by TRBV29-1 joined to TRBJ1-1, with a tentative D gene TRBD1 over 6 matching bases. The DNA sequence is given as TGCAGCGCCCAACAGGGCACGAACACTGAAGCTTTCTTT. This sequence encodes CSAQQGTNTEAFF.